This passage covers 17 T cell receptor beta chains from one sample sequenced in a study of OX40 agonist ivuxolimab in advanced cancers. Libraries were prepared through the immunoSEQ multiplex PCR assay. TCRdb re-hosts the immuneACCESS table, in-frame sequences only. Its copies lack some clones; in the studies checked, an unresolved V gene accounts for under half of them, and the cause for the rest is not known. Across this sample there are about 85,000 clones, with 80% to 90% seen only once. Less than 0.4% of the sample belongs to the ten largest clones. The input for sequencing was CD4+ or CD8+ T cells sorted from blood, taken in a trial of the OX40 agonist ivuxolimab. Receptor source: an adult with an advanced solid tumor such as melanoma, head and neck, liver or kidney cancer.

The chain combines TRBV18 with TRBJ2-4, with TRBD2 matching 7 bases. This CDR3 has 18 residues. Looked up from germline, CDR1 is KGHSH and CDR2 is LQKENI. V trimming: 3 bases; J trimming: 0 bases; junction bases outside the gene matches: 11. CDR3 protein: CASSPSLAALLAKNIQYF. CDR3 DNA sequence: TGTGCCAGCTCACCGTCGCTAGCGGCGCTATTAGCCAAAAACATTCAGTACTTC.

This clone was detected a few times. The genes are TRBV30 and TRBJ2-7; 8 nucleotides align to TRBD2. The CDR3 length is 16 residues. With 0 bases clipped from V and 6 bases from J, the junction kept 13 bases outside the gene matches. Germline assignment: CDR1 GTSNPN and CDR2 SVGIG (reference sequence). For the CDR3, the DNA is TGTGCCTGGAGTGTATCTCCGGGGGGGGGACGCGGCGAGCAGTACTTC. It is translated as CAWSVSPGGGRGEQYF. The full variable domain, completed using reference TRBV30 and TRBJ2-7, is SQTIHQWPATLVQPVGSPLSLECTVEGTSNPNLYWYRQAAGRGLQLLFYSVGIGQISSEVPQNLSASRPQDRQFILSSKKLLLSDSGFYLCAWSVSPGGGRGEQYFGPGTRLTVT.

The rearrangement joins TRBV4-1 to TRBJ2-3; D is perhaps TRBD2 (6 bases). The CDR3 covers 16 residues. V shed 1 base and J shed 6 bases, with 17 bases lying between them. From germline, CDR1 is MGHRA and CDR2 YSYEKL. CDR3 region: CASSQGGGRVQDTQYF. Written as DNA, the CDR3 is TGCGCCAGCAGCCAAGGGGGAGGCAGGGTTCAGGATACGCAGTATTTT.

The rearrangement joins TRBV25-1 to TRBJ1-1, with a possible D match to TRBD1 (6 bases). This CDR3 is built from 18 residues. The V and J ends lost 5 bases and 3 bases respectively, with 25 bases between them. CDR1 and CDR2 from the germline V gene are MGHDK and SYGVNS. CDR3 residues: CASSPGGAVFGLDTEAFF. The CDR3 DNA is TGTGCCAGCAGTCCTGGGGGGGCGGTATTTGGGTTGGACACTGAAGCTTTCTTT. Variable domain in full (rest from reference TRBV25-1 and TRBJ1-1): EADIYQTPRYLVIGTGKKITLECSQTMGHDKMYWYQQDPGMELHLIHYSYGVNSTEKGDLSSESTVSRIRTEHFPLTLESARPSHTSQYLCASSPGGAVFGLDTEAFFGQGTRLTVV.

This clone occurred once. V gene TRBV7-6 combines with J gene TRBJ2-3; 8 nucleotides line up with TRBD2. Per the germline V gene, CDR1 is SGHVS and CDR2 is FNYEAQ. Losses at the gene ends were 5 bases for V and 6 bases for J; bases not matched to a gene: 4. There are 13 residues in the CDR3. CDR3 region: CASSHGRGDTQYF. The CDR3 bases are TGTGCCAGCAGCCACGGGAGGGGGGATACGCAGTATTTT. Based on the CDR3 plus reference TRBV7-6 and TRBJ2-3, the full variable domain is GAGVSQSPRYKVTKRGQDVALRCDPISGHVSLYWYRQALGQGPEFLTYFNYEAQQDKSGLPNDRFSAERPEGSISTLTIQRTEQRDSAMYRCASSHGRGDTQYFGPGTRLTVL.

This sequence joins TRBV10-3 and TRBJ1-1; 8 bases map to TRBD1. V gave up 10 bases and J gave up 4 bases; unmatched junction bases: 11. Germline CDR1 reads ENHRY; CDR2 reads SYGVKD. CDR3 length: 14 residues. The CDR3 region is CATANRQGSTEAFF. In DNA, the CDR3 is TGTGCCACCGCCAACCGACAGGGGAGCACTGAAGCTTTCTTT.

The V and J genes are TRBV30 and TRBJ2-1; 11 nucleotides agree with TRBD2. This CDR3 is 14 amino acids long. In germline, CDR1 is GTSNPN, CDR2 SVGIG (reference sequence). V lost 5 bases, J lost 5 bases, and 5 bases stayed unmatched. CDR3 in amino acids: CAWQQGLADNEQFF. CDR3 DNA sequence: TGTGCCTGGCAACAGGGACTAGCGGACAATGAGCAGTTCTTC.

For the CDR3, the DNA is TGTGCCAGCAGTGTGGGGCCGAGGACTGAAGCTTTCTTT. Protein: CASSVGPRTEAFF. The genes are TRBV28 and TRBJ1-1, with D possibly being TRBD1 (5 bases). Deletions cut 5 bases from V and 5 bases from J, with 12 bases between. Per the germline V gene, CDR1 is MDHEN and CDR2 is SYDVKM. The CDR3 extends over 13 amino acids.

This sequence joins TRBV6-5 and TRBJ1-5, with a possible D match to TRBD1 (5 bases). Germline CDR1 MNHEY, CDR2 SVGAGI. The CDR3 runs 12 residues. Deletions cut 4 bases from V and 6 bases from J, with 7 bases between. The CDR3 coding sequence is TGTGCCAGCAGTTCGGGGCCTCAGCCCCAGCATTTT. Its protein is CASSSGPQPQHF.

In this sample, this clone turned up once. CDR3 bases: TGTGCCAGCAAAAAGGACGGGAGCTCTGGGGCCAACGTCCTGACTTTC. It yields the protein CASKKDGSSGANVLTF. The chain couples TRBV27 to TRBJ2-6; D might be TRBD2 (6 bases). Germline loops: CDR1 MNHEY, CDR2 SMNVEV (reference sequence). The CDR3 is 16 amino acids. With 7 bases removed from V and 0 bases from J, the gap between germline ends came to 13 bases.

The chain joins TRBV28 to TRBJ1-4; D uncertain. The V end lost 10 bases, the J end lost 0 bases, and 9 bases lay between the germline ends. Germline values: CDR1 MDHEN, CDR2 SYDVKM. CDR3 length: 13 amino acids. DNA of the CDR3: TGTGCCACGCGGACCCCAACTAATGAAAAACTGTTTTTT. Protein: CATRTPTNEKLFF.

This sequence joins TRBV6-1 and TRBJ1-5; D perhaps matches TRBD1 (6 bases). Looked up from germline, CDR1 is MNHNS and CDR2 is SASEGT. There are 15 residues in the CDR3. V lost 6 bases, J lost 1 base, and 13 bases lay in between. The CDR3 DNA follows: TGTGCCAGCAGAGGACAGAGCCTAAGCAATCAGCCCCAGCATTTT. Its protein is CASRGQSLSNQPQHF.

V gene TRBV7-2 combines with J gene TRBJ2-7, with D unclear. In germline, CDR1 is SGHTA, CDR2 FQGNSA. This CDR3 is 13 amino acids long. V lost 5 bases and J 5 bases, leaving 13 bases between the germline ends. CDR3 nucleotide sequence: TGTGCCAGCAGCGCGACCTTAGGGAACGAGCAGTACTTC. It specifies CASSATLGNEQYF.

The chain is built from TRBV28 and TRBJ1-1, with D perhaps matching TRBD1 (5 bases). Germline assignment: CDR1 MDHEN and CDR2 SYDVKM. Trimming took 5 bases from V and 2 from J, leaving 12 bases between them. This CDR3 is built from 14 residues. The CDR3 DNA reads as TGTGCCAGCAGTGGTGGGGCGGTAAACACTGAAGCTTTCTTT. Its translation: CASSGGAVNTEAFF.

V is TRBV14 and J is TRBJ2-5; D not resolved. The CDR3 contains 15 residues. Germline CDR1 SGHDN, CDR2 FVKESK. V lost 3 bases and J 3 bases, leaving 14 bases between the germline ends. CDR3 in DNA: TGTGCCAGCAGCCAGGGCCGGGTAAACAAAGAGACCCAGTACTTC. Its protein is CASSQGRVNKETQYF.

There are a few counts of this clone. The genes are TRBV5-1 and TRBJ1-6; tentative D call: TRBD1 (6 bases). Germline V CDR1 and CDR2: SGHRS, YFSETQ. This CDR3 is built from 14 residues. V dropped 6 bases and J dropped 6 bases, with 13 bases sitting between them. The CDR3 spells CASKVQGGNSPLHF. CDR3 DNA: TGCGCCAGCAAAGTACAGGGCGGTAATTCACCCCTCCACTTT.

This clone was found once. The V gene is TRBV5-4, the J gene TRBJ2-2; no firm D call. The CDR3 sequence is 13 residues long. Looked up from germline, CDR1 is SGHNT and CDR2 is YYREEE (reference sequence). With 4 bases removed from V and 3 bases from J, the gap between germline ends came to 7 bases. Here the CDR3 reads CASSPEDTGELFF. The CDR3 nucleotides are TGTGCCAGCAGCCCTGAGGACACCGGGGAGCTGTTTTTT.